This passage covers 6 T cell receptor beta chains from one sample sequenced in a study of cytomegalovirus exposure and HLA in healthy donors. Some clones are missing from TCRdb's copy, which holds only in-frame ones; the method was immunoSEQ multiplex PCR. Of around 190,000 clones in the sample, roughly 82% are singletons; the top ten hold roughly 1.5%. Sequencing was carried out using PBMCs. The receptors here all came from a woman between 18 and 29 years old in good health and CMV-seronegative.

V gene TRBV19 combines with J gene TRBJ2-7; 9 bases map to TRBD1. The V and J ends lost 1 base and 6 bases, in that order; junction bases with no gene match: 7. This CDR3 is 15 amino acids long. Germline V gene sequence: CDR1 LNHDA, CDR2 SQIVND (reference sequence). CDR3 coding DNA: TGTGCCAGTAGTATAGCGGGACAGGGTTTATTCGAGCAGTACTTC. Protein sequence: CASSIAGQGLFEQYF.

The chain uses TRBV25-1 and TRBJ1-1, with TRBD1 matching over 8 bases. CDR1 and CDR2 from the germline V gene are MGHDK and SYGVNS. This CDR3 has 13 residues. The trim removed 4 bases at V and 5 bases at J, leaving 3 bases unmatched. CDR3 loop: CASSAGGWTEAFF. CDR3 bases: TGTGCCAGCAGTGCAGGGGGCTGGACTGAAGCTTTCTTT.

This chain uses TRBV15 with TRBJ1-1; TRBD1 matches 9 bases. CDR1 is LNHNV and CDR2 is YYDKDF in the germline V gene (reference sequence). The CDR3 loop spans 15 amino acids. The junction had 1 base not matched to a gene; V was cut back by 1 base and J by 1 base. Here the CDR3 DNA reads TGTGCCACCAGCAGAGGGGGACAGGGGAACACTGAAGCTTTCTTT. Residues: CATSRGGQGNTEAFF.

The chain links TRBV18 to TRBJ1-2; unclear D gene. Germline-derived CDR1 and CDR2 are KGHSH and LQKENI. Trimming removed 3 bases from V and 5 bases from J, with 16 bases in between. The CDR3 totals 15 residues. The CDR3 nucleotides read TGTGCCAGCTCACCCCGAGGGCGCGAAGGGTATGGCTACACCTTC. It encodes CASSPRGREGYGYTF.

This chain joins TRBV9 and TRBJ2-3; D might be TRBD2 (6 bases). The CDR3 runs to 15 residues. Germline V gives CDR1 SGDLS, CDR2 YYNGEE. V was clipped by 2 bases and J by 0 bases, with 10 bases between them. The DNA of the CDR3 is TGTGCCAGCAGCGTTTTCGGGGGTAGCACAGATACGCAGTATTTT. It translates to CASSVFGGSTDTQYF.

This clone has a handful of counts. The gene calls are TRBV15 and TRBJ2-2; TRBD1 is a possible D gene (6 bases). This CDR3 spans 16 amino acids. Germline CDR1 reads LNHNV; CDR2 reads YYDKDF (reference sequence). Trimming shortened V by 2 bases and J by 3 bases, and 13 bases separated the two germline ends. CDR3: CATSRPVQGHTGELFF. The CDR3 DNA reads as TGTGCCACCAGCAGACCTGTACAGGGTCACACCGGGGAGCTGTTTTTT.